Given below is one TCR beta chain in context. V lost 10 bases to trimming and J lost 0 bases, with 21 bases between them. CDR3 length equals 16 residues. Germline CDR1 and CDR2: MDHEN and SYDVKM. The sample originates from a study of T-cell memory formation after mild COVID-19. TCRdb independently ran MiXCR on the 5' RACE reads; one entry per CDR3 protein. This table has hundreds of thousands of distinct CDR3 sequences, around 14% appearing once. Sequenced sample: PBMCs or a T cell subset sorted from them (not recorded which). The rearrangement links TRBV28 to TRBJ2-5; perhaps TRBD2 as D (5 bases). The clonotype comes from a man between 18 and 29 years old who had mild COVID-19 (a few samples of this study predate the infection). Cell type and time point are not known. CDR3 bases: TGTGCCACCACAAGATCAGCGGAATCGTACCAAGAGACCCAGTACTTC. Translated, it gives CATTRSAESYQETQYF.